This T cell receptor (beta chain) comes out of a study of neurological immune-mediated disorders. Study-level findings and limits: No sharing of CDR3 amino acid sequences was observed among expanded clones across subjects, suggesting private repertoires in all groups.

This clonotype was observed many times. The antigen remains undetermined. TCRdb analysed the 5' RACE reads with MiXCR anew, one entry per CDR3 protein. The top ten clones hold more than 4.5% of a sample with around 70,000 distinct CDR3 sequences, 2.5% to 4% of them seen once. The CDR3 is 12 residues long. V shed 7 bases and J 6 bases; nucleotides not matched to a gene: 5. The germline CDR1 and CDR2 sequences are SQVTM and ANQGSEA. The sequenced material came from PBMCs. The chain employs TRBV29-1 and TRBJ2-7; 11 positions match TRBD1. This receptor was identified in a woman in her fifties or sixties with multiple sclerosis. The CDR3 loop reads CSGMDRGPEQYF. CDR3 nucleotides: TGCAGCGGCATGGACAGGGGGCCCGAGCAGTACTTC.